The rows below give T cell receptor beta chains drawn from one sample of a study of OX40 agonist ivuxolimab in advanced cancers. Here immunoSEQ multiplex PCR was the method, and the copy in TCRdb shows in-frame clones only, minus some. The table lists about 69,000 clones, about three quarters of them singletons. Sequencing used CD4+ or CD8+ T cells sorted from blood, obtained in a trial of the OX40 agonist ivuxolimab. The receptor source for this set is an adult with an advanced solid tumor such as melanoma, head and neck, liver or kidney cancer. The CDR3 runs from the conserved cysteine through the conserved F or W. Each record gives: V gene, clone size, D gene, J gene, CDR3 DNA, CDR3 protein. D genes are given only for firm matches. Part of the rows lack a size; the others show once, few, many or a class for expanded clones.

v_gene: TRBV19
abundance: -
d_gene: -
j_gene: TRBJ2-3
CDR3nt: TGTGCCAGTAGTCTGGACCTCCCAGATACGCAGTATTTT
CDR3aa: CASSLDLPDTQYF

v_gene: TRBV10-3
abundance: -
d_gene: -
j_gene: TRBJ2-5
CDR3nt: TGTGCCATCAGTGAGTCGAAGACCCAGTACTTC
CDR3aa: CAISESKTQYF

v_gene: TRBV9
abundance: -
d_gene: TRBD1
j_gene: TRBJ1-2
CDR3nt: TGTGCCAGCAGCGCCGGGACAGGGAGGCCTCATAACTATGGCTACACCTTC
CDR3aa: CASSAGTGRPHNYGYTF

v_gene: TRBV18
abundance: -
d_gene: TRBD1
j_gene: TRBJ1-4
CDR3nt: TGTGCCAGCTCAAGGATCGGGACAGGGGATGAAAAACTGTTTTTT
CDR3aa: CASSRIGTGDEKLFF

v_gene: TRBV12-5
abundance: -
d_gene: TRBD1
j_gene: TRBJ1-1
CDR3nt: TGTGCTAGCGGAAGCCAGGGGGGGGCCGGAGGTATCACTGAAGCTTTCTTT
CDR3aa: CASGSQGGAGGITEAFF

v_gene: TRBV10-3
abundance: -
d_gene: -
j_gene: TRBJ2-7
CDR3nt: TGTGCCATCAGTGTTCCCGACAGACTCGACCCCACCTACGAGCAGTACTTC
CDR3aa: CAISVPDRLDPTYEQYF

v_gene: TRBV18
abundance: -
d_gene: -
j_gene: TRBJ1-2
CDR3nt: TGTGCCAGCTCACCACTATCTGGGGGACCCCATGGCTACACCTTC
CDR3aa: CASSPLSGGPHGYTF

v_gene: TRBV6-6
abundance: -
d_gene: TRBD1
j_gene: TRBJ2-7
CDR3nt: TGTGCCAGCAAGGACAGAACAGGGGGGACCTACGAGCAGTACTTC
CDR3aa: CASKDRTGGTYEQYF

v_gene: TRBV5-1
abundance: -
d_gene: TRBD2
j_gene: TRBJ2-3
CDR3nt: TGCGCCAGCAGCTTTCTAGCGGGAAGCACAGATACGCAGTATTTT
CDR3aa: CASSFLAGSTDTQYF

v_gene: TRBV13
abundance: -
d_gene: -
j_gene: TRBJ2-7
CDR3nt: TGTGCCAGCAGCTTAGAAAGGGACGGCTACGAGCAGTACTTC
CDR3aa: CASSLERDGYEQYF

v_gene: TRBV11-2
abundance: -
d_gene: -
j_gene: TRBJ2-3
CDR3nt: TGTGCCAGCAGCTTAATCGGGAGTGCAGATACGCAGTATTTT
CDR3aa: CASSLIGSADTQYF

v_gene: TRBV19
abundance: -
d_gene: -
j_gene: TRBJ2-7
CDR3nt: TGTGCCAGTAGTGGGGAGTTCGAAGGCGAGCAGTACTTC
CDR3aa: CASSGEFEGEQYF

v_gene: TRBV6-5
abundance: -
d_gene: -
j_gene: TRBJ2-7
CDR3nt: TGTGCCAGCAGACCTCTGGACAGTCCCTACGAGCAGTACTTC
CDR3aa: CASRPLDSPYEQYF

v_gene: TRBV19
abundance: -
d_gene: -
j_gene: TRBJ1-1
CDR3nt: TGTGCCAGTAGTAAGGAGCGTGAAGCTTTCTTT
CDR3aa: CASSKEREAFF

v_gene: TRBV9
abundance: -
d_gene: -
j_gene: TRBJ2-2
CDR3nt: TGTGCCAGCAGCGTAAATAGCGGTACGAACACCGGGGAGCTGTTTTTT
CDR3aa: CASSVNSGTNTGELFF

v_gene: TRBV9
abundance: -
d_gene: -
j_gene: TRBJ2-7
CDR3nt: TGTGCCAGCAGCCCGGAGGGCTTCGACGAGCAGTACTTC
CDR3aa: CASSPEGFDEQYF

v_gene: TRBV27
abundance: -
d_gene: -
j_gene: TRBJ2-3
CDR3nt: TGTGCCAGCAGTTGGCGGGCCGGCACAGATACGCAGTATTTT
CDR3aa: CASSWRAGTDTQYF

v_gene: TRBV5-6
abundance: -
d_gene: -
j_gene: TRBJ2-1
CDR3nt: TGTGCCAGCAGCGGGATAGGTTTCTCCTACAATGAGCAGTTCTTC
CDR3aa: CASSGIGFSYNEQFF

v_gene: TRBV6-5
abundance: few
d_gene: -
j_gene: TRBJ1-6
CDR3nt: TGTGCCAGCCGGCCCGGAGGCAATTCACCCCTCCACTTT
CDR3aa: CASRPGGNSPLHF

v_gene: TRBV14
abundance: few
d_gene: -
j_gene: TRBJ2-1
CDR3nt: TGTGCCAGCAGCTTAATACAGGGTAGGAATGAGCAGTTCTTC
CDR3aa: CASSLIQGRNEQFF

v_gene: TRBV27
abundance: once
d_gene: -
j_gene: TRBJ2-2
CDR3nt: TGTGCCAGCAGTCGTAAGGACGGGTACACCGGGGAGCTGTTTTTT
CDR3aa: CASSRKDGYTGELFF

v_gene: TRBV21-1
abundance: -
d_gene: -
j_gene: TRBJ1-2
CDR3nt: TGTGCCAGCGAGAGACAGACCTATGGCTACACCTTC
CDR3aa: CASERQTYGYTF

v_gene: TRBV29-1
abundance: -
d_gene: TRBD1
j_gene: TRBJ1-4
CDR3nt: TGCAGCGTTGAAGACTCGACCGGGACAGGGGGATTGGAAAAACTGTTTTTT
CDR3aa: CSVEDSTGTGGLEKLFF

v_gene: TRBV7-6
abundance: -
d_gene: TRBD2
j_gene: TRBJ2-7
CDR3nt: TGTGCCAGCAGCTCAGGACTAGCGGGAGGGGTAGGCGAGCAGTACTTC
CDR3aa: CASSSGLAGGVGEQYF

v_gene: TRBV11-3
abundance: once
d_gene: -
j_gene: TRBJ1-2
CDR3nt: TGTGCCAGCAGCGATCGAGACCTCGGAAAGACATATGGCTACACCTTC
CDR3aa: CASSDRDLGKTYGYTF

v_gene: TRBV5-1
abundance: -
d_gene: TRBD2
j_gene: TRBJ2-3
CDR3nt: TGCGCCAGCAACCCTCTAGCGGGACAAGATACGCAGTATTTT
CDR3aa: CASNPLAGQDTQYF

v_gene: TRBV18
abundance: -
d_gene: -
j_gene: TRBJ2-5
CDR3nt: TGTGCCAGCTCACCACTTTCTTTAGCACAGCAAGAGACCCAGTACTTC
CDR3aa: CASSPLSLAQQETQYF